The 8 T cell receptor beta chains in this list originate from one sample, sequenced in a study of blood T cell repertoires in COVID-19. Some clones are missing from TCRdb's copy, which holds only in-frame ones; the method was immunoSEQ multiplex PCR. The sample has 350,000 to 400,000 clones, roughly nine tenths seen once; the top ten hold about 0.9%. The sample consisted of PBMCs or T cells enriched from blood (not recorded which). The receptors originated from a woman between 40 and 50 years old who had been exposed to COVID-19.

V usage is TRBV18 and J usage is TRBJ1-4; 9 bases align to TRBD1. This CDR3 comprises 14 residues. V shed 2 bases and J 8 bases; nucleotides not matched to a gene: 3. CDR1 is KGHSH and CDR2 is LQKENI in the germline V gene. In DNA, the CDR3 is TGTGCCAGCTCACCAGGGACAGGGAACGAAAAACTGTTTTTT. This gives the protein CASSPGTGNEKLFF.

The chain employs TRBV6-5 and TRBJ1-2, with 7 bases lining up with TRBD1. The CDR3 sequence is 15 residues long. With 7 bases clipped from V and 3 bases from J, the junction kept 11 bases outside the gene matches. Germline assignment: CDR1 MNHEY and CDR2 SVGAGI. The CDR3 region is CASNQRTGGDYGYTF. In nucleotides, the CDR3 is TGTGCCAGCAATCAGAGGACAGGTGGGGACTATGGCTACACCTTC.

The J gene is TRBJ1-2, the V gene TRBV5-6; D perhaps matches TRBD1 (5 bases). Germline assignment: CDR1 SGHDT and CDR2 YYEEEE. This CDR3 contains 12 residues. Trimming shortened V by 0 bases and J by 8 bases, and 8 bases separated the two germline ends. The CDR3 bases are TGTGCCAGCAGCTTGGTCCAGGGCGGCTACACCTTC. Protein: CASSLVQGGYTF.

Turning to this clone: The junction shows a germline mismatch at one end, possibly a read error. This chain uses TRBV7-7 with TRBJ1-2; 10 bases fit TRBD1. Germline loops: CDR1 SSHAT, CDR2 FNYEAQ (reference sequence). The CDR3 has 17 amino acids. The CDR3, as DNA: TGTGCTAGCAGCCCGCTTTTTGGGACAGGGGACAACTATGGCTACACCTTC. It is translated as CASSPLFGTGDNYGYTF.

This chain links TRBV13 with TRBJ1-2, with a tentative D call TRBD1 (6 bases). The V end was cut by 5 bases, the J end by 0 bases, with 19 bases between. CDR1 and CDR2 (germline): PRHDT, FYEKMQ (reference sequence). CDR3 size: 17 residues. The CDR3 reads CASSPQGSFRANYGYTF. DNA for the CDR3: TGTGCCAGCAGCCCACAGGGATCCTTTCGGGCTAACTATGGCTACACCTTC.

The rearrangement uses TRBV30 and TRBJ1-6, with 7 bases aligning to TRBD1. With 4 bases clipped from V and 8 bases from J, the junction kept 5 bases outside the gene matches. This CDR3 has 13 amino acids. Germline V lookup: CDR1 GTSNPN, CDR2 SVGIG (reference sequence). CDR3 in amino acids: CAWTTGNDSPLHF. CDR3 sequence (DNA): TGTGCCTGGACGACAGGGAACGATTCACCCCTCCACTTT.

CDR3 bases: TGTGCCAGCAGCTCCACCTGGGCCGTCCCCTACGAGCAGTACTTC. This gives the protein CASSSTWAVPYEQYF. The V gene is TRBV5-4, the J gene TRBJ2-7; no definite D call. The V end was cut by 3 bases, the J end by 2 bases, with 15 bases between. The CDR3 length is 15 residues. Germline CDR1 is SGHNT and CDR2 is YYREEE (reference sequence).

This sequence joins TRBV2 and TRBJ2-4, with D maybe TRBD1 (6 bases). This CDR3 has 17 residues. Germline CDR1 and CDR2: SNHLY and FYNNEI. V shed 7 bases and J shed 1 base, with 20 bases lying between them. The CDR3 loop reads CASMWGPTGGAKNIQYF. The CDR3 bases are TGTGCCAGCATGTGGGGGCCCACAGGCGGGGCCAAAAACATTCAGTACTTC.